The 25 T cell receptor beta chains reported below all come from one sample, sequenced in a study of a mutant IDH1 vaccine in newly diagnosed glioma. The time point denotes: week 47, end of study. All doses held 300 ug of mutant IDH1 20-mer peptide, with topical imiquimod. Sequenced by immunoSEQ multiplex PCR; TCRdb stores in-frame clones only, minus some. The table records about 24,000 clones, around 82% of them present only once. Their antigen targets remain unknown. The specimen was PBMCs, collected from a glioma patient whose treatment included an IDH1 peptide vaccine. The receptor set was obtained from a middle-aged man with glioma.

This clone occurred once. V usage is TRBV7-2 and J usage is TRBJ1-1, with TRBD1 matching 8 bases. Trimming at V came to 3 bases and at J to 4 bases, leaving 4 bases not matched to a gene. Germline lookup yields CDR1 SGHTA and CDR2 FQGNSA. The CDR3 loop spans 14 amino acids. The CDR3 region is CASSFTTGGTEAFF. In DNA, the CDR3 is TGTGCCAGCAGCTTTACAACAGGGGGCACTGAAGCTTTCTTT.

CDR3 nucleotide sequence: TGTGCCAGCAGCGCCCTACCCCTGACGGCCCAGTACTTC. It translates to CASSALPLTAQYF. V and J are TRBV9 and TRBJ2-5, with D uncertain. The CDR3 totals 13 residues. Germline CDR1 is SGDLS and CDR2 is YYNGEE. V was cut by 3 bases and J by 9 bases, with 15 bases left in between.

CDR3 in amino acids: CASSLKLQGTNEKLFF. The CDR3 bases are TGTGCCAGCAGCCTAAAACTACAGGGAACTAATGAAAAACTGTTTTTT. The chain couples TRBV7-2 to TRBJ1-4; a weak D match, TRBD1 (6 bases). V was clipped by 5 bases and J by 1 base, with 14 bases between them. The CDR3 runs to 16 residues. The V gene's germline CDR1 is SGHTA and CDR2 FQGNSA.

The chain has TRBV7-3 and TRBJ2-3; perhaps TRBD2 as D (5 bases). V lost 3 bases, J lost 6 bases, and 10 bases lay in between. This CDR3 comprises 13 residues. Germline V gene lookup returns CDR1 SGHTA and CDR2 FQGTGA. The CDR3 DNA reads TGTGCCAGCAGCTTGACGAGGGATGATACGCAGTATTTT. Encoded protein: CASSLTRDDTQYF.

The chain carries TRBV7-2 and TRBJ2-7; tentative D call: TRBD2 (5 bases). CDR3 length equals 16 residues. From germline, CDR1 is SGHTA and CDR2 FQGNSA. The germline V and J ends were trimmed by 4 bases and 0 bases, with 16 bases remaining between them. Here the CDR3 DNA reads TGTGCCAGCAGCTCCTCACGGGGTATTTACTCCTACGAGCAGTACTTC. Translating gives CASSSSRGIYSYEQYF.

The rearrangement links TRBV19 to TRBJ1-2; D unclear. Germline V gene sequence: CDR1 LNHDA, CDR2 SQIVND (reference sequence). CDR3 length: 12 residues. V was pared by 8 bases and J by 2 bases, with 9 bases between. The CDR3, as DNA: TGTGCCAGTGATAGTCGCAACTATGGCTACACCTTC. This encodes CASDSRNYGYTF. The full variable domain, its missing parts supplied by reference TRBV19 and TRBJ1-2, is DGGITQSPKYLFRKEGQNVTLSCEQNLNHDAMYWYRQDPGQGLRLIYYSQIVNDFQKGDIAEGYSVSREKKESFPLTVTSAQKNPTAFYLCASDSRNYGYTFGSGTRLTVV.

The chain links TRBV7-9 to TRBJ2-3; possibly TRBD2 for D (6 bases). This CDR3 has 15 residues. The ends were cut back, 5 bases at V and 2 bases at J, with 14 bases in the middle. The germline V gene has CDR1 SEHNR and CDR2 FQNEAQ (reference sequence). CDR3 sequence reads: CASSMGLLDTDTQYF. CDR3 sequence (DNA): TGTGCCAGCAGCATGGGACTTTTAGACACAGATACGCAGTATTTT.

V gene TRBV7-2 combines with J gene TRBJ2-3; no clear D gene. The V end lost 3 bases, the J end lost 6 bases, and 10 bases lay between the germline ends. The CDR3 covers 13 residues. In germline, CDR1 is SGHTA, CDR2 FQGNSA. For the CDR3, the DNA is TGTGCCAGCAGCTTGACCGGCGGTGATACGCAGTATTTT. It translates to CASSLTGGDTQYF.

The chain is built from TRBV4-3 and TRBJ2-7, with TRBD2 matching over 8 bases. The V gene's germline CDR1 is LGHNA and CDR2 YSLEER. The CDR3 is made up of 14 amino acids. V trimming: 0 bases; J trimming: 4 bases; junction bases outside the gene matches: 2. In nucleotides, the CDR3 is TGCGCCAGCAGCCAAGAAGTAGCGGGGTACGAGCAGTACTTC. Translation: CASSQEVAGYEQYF.

The chain carries TRBV5-1 and TRBJ2-1; 7 bases align to TRBD1. V gave up 4 bases and J gave up 8 bases; unmatched junction bases: 9. CDR1 and CDR2 (germline): SGHRS, YFSETQ. The length of the CDR3 is 14 residues. The DNA of the CDR3 is TGCGCCAGCAGCGTCCGGGACAGAGAAGATGAGCAGTTCTTC. This gives the protein CASSVRDREDEQFF. Using reference TRBV5-1 and TRBJ2-1 for the parts outside the CDR3, the full variable domain is KAGVTQTPRYLIKTRGQQVTLSCSPISGHRSVSWYQQTPGQGLQFLFEYFSETQRNKGNFPGRFSGRQFSNSRSEMNVSTLELGDSALYLCASSVRDREDEQFFGPGTRLTVL.

This clone was counted once. The chain employs TRBV5-1 and TRBJ2-7; 9 nucleotides align to TRBD1. V lost 0 bases and J lost 2; bases outside the gene matches: 6. The CDR3 has 16 amino acids. Germline CDR1 is SGHRS and CDR2 is YFSETQ. The CDR3 is CASSLGTGGKTYEQYF. CDR3 nucleotide sequence: TGCGCCAGCAGCTTGGGTACAGGGGGCAAAACCTACGAGCAGTACTTC.

This sequence joins TRBV11-1 and TRBJ1-2; D is unclear. The CDR3 runs 16 residues. The V gene lost 5 bases and the J gene lost 3 bases, with 19 bases spanning the gap. Germline V gene data show CDR1 as SGHAT and CDR2 as FQDESV (reference sequence). CDR3 sequence: CASSRRFQKSDYGYTF. CDR3 in DNA: TGTGCCAGCAGCCGTCGGTTCCAGAAATCAGACTATGGCTACACCTTC.

The genes are TRBV2 and TRBJ2-5; 12 bases align to TRBD2. Germline V lookup: CDR1 SNHLY, CDR2 FYNNEI. Trimming cost V 6 bases and J 5 bases; bases outside gene matches: 4. CDR3 length equals 14 residues. The CDR3 spells CASSRLAGAETQYF. Here the CDR3 DNA reads TGTGCCAGCAGCCGACTAGCGGGAGCCGAGACCCAGTACTTC.

The V gene is TRBV18, the J gene TRBJ2-7; D remains ambiguous. Germline V gene data show CDR1 as KGHSH and CDR2 as LQKENI. V was pared by 6 bases and J by 6 bases, with 12 bases between. This CDR3 is 12 amino acids long. This CDR3 is CASSLSRVEQYF. Here the CDR3 DNA reads TGTGCCAGCTCCCTGAGCCGGGTCGAGCAGTACTTC.

This chain uses TRBV5-1 with TRBJ2-3; D may match TRBD1 or TRBD2 (5 bases each). CDR1 is SGHRS, CDR2 YFSETQ, per germline. V lost 1 base and J lost 6, with 12 bases in between. This CDR3 region has 14 residues. The CDR3 DNA is TGCGCCAGCAGCTTGTACCTTGAGGGGGATACGCAGTATTTT. This sequence encodes CASSLYLEGDTQYF.

This chain uses TRBV23-1 with TRBJ1-4, with no clear D. TRBV23-1 is an ORF, with its function uncertain. The CDR3 runs 12 residues. V was clipped by 3 bases and J by 14 bases, with 13 bases between them. The CDR3 loop is CASSQLGGILFF. DNA for the CDR3: TGCGCCAGCAGTCAGTTGGGAGGGATCCTGTTTTTT.

This chain connects TRBV2 to TRBJ2-3; D gene unclear. The CDR3 is 10 residues long. The germline V gene encodes CDR1 SNHLY and CDR2 FYNNEI. The V end was cut by 8 bases, the J end by 5 bases, with 5 bases between. CDR3 sequence: CASERDTQYF. The DNA of the CDR3 is TGTGCCAGCGAGAGAGATACGCAGTATTTT.

The chain uses TRBV29-1 and TRBJ2-4; TRBD2 might be the D (6 bases). This CDR3 spans 14 amino acids. Germline V gene data show CDR1 as SQVTM and CDR2 as ANQGSEA. The V end was cut by 7 bases, the J end by 0 bases, with 13 bases between. This CDR3 reads CSAKWGLAKNIQYF. The CDR3 DNA is TGCAGCGCCAAATGGGGACTAGCCAAAAACATTCAGTACTTC.

V and J are TRBV19 and TRBJ1-1; maybe TRBD1 (5 bases). Germline-derived CDR1 and CDR2 are LNHDA and SQIVND (reference sequence). The V gene lost 7 bases and the J gene lost 4 bases, with 16 bases spanning the gap. The CDR3 spans 14 residues. CDR3 sequence (DNA): TGTGCCAGTAACCCTTGGGGGGGTCGCACTGAAGCTTTCTTT. This encodes CASNPWGGRTEAFF.

The chain has TRBV27 and TRBJ1-1; D might be TRBD1 (5 bases). Germline V gene lookup returns CDR1 MNHEY and CDR2 SMNVEV (reference sequence). The V and J ends lost 5 bases and 3 bases respectively, with 10 bases between them. The CDR3 spans 13 residues. Here the CDR3 DNA reads TGTGCCAGCAGTGGTGGGACTCACACTGAAGCTTTCTTT. This sequence encodes CASSGGTHTEAFF.

This clone has just one count. The V and J genes are TRBV6-1 and TRBJ2-7; 11 nucleotides match TRBD2. Trimming cost V 6 bases and J 3 bases; bases outside gene matches: 7. Germline-derived CDR1 and CDR2 are MNHNS and SASEGT. This CDR3 region has 15 residues. CDR3 in amino acids: CASRFGLAGGYEQYF. Here the CDR3 DNA reads TGTGCCAGCAGATTTGGGCTAGCGGGAGGCTACGAGCAGTACTTC.

This chain connects TRBV18 to TRBJ1-4; no firm D call. V gave up 0 bases and J gave up 0 bases, with 11 bases separating them. Germline V lookup: CDR1 KGHSH, CDR2 LQKENI. The CDR3 is 17 residues long. CDR3 bases: TGTGCCAGCTCACCACCCGAGGGAACGGCAACTAATGAAAAACTGTTTTTT. It specifies CASSPPEGTATNEKLFF. Looking up the rest from reference TRBV18 and TRBJ1-4 gives the full variable domain: NAGVMQNPRHLVRRRGQEARLRCSPMKGHSHVYWYRQLPEEGLKFMVYLQKENIIDESGMPKERFSAEFPKEGPSILRIQQVVRGDSAAYFCASSPPEGTATNEKLFFGSGTQLSVL.

The chain employs TRBV5-8 and TRBJ2-2; D not certain. There are 14 residues in the CDR3. Trimming took 5 bases from V and 1 from J, leaving 9 bases between them. Per the germline V gene, CDR1 is SGHTS and CDR2 is YDEGEE. The CDR3 spells CASSTDGNTGELFF. For the CDR3, the DNA is TGTGCCAGCAGTACGGATGGGAACACCGGGGAGCTGTTTTTT.

This clone was seen a single time. The chain employs TRBV19 and TRBJ2-7, with D unclear. Per germline, CDR1 LNHDA and CDR2 SQIVND (reference sequence). V lost 1 base and J lost 3, with 10 bases in between. The CDR3 extends over 14 amino acids. The CDR3 DNA sequence: TGTGCCAGTAGTATAGGAGGCAACTACTACGAGCAGTACTTC. The encoded protein is CASSIGGNYYEQYF. The full variable domain, rest sourced from reference TRBV19 and TRBJ2-7, is DGGITQSPKYLFRKEGQNVTLSCEQNLNHDAMYWYRQDPGQGLRLIYYSQIVNDFQKGDIAEGYSVSREKKESFPLTVTSAQKNPTAFYLCASSIGGNYYEQYFGPGTRLTVT.

Here the CDR3 reads CATSSPTPNIQYF. The CDR3 DNA follows: TGTGCCACCAGCAGTCCAACCCCAAACATTCAGTACTTC. The rearrangement links TRBV15 to TRBJ2-4; unclear D gene. Germline assignment: CDR1 LNHNV and CDR2 YYDKDF (reference sequence). CDR3 size: 13 residues. V dropped 3 bases and J dropped 6 bases, with 9 bases sitting between them.